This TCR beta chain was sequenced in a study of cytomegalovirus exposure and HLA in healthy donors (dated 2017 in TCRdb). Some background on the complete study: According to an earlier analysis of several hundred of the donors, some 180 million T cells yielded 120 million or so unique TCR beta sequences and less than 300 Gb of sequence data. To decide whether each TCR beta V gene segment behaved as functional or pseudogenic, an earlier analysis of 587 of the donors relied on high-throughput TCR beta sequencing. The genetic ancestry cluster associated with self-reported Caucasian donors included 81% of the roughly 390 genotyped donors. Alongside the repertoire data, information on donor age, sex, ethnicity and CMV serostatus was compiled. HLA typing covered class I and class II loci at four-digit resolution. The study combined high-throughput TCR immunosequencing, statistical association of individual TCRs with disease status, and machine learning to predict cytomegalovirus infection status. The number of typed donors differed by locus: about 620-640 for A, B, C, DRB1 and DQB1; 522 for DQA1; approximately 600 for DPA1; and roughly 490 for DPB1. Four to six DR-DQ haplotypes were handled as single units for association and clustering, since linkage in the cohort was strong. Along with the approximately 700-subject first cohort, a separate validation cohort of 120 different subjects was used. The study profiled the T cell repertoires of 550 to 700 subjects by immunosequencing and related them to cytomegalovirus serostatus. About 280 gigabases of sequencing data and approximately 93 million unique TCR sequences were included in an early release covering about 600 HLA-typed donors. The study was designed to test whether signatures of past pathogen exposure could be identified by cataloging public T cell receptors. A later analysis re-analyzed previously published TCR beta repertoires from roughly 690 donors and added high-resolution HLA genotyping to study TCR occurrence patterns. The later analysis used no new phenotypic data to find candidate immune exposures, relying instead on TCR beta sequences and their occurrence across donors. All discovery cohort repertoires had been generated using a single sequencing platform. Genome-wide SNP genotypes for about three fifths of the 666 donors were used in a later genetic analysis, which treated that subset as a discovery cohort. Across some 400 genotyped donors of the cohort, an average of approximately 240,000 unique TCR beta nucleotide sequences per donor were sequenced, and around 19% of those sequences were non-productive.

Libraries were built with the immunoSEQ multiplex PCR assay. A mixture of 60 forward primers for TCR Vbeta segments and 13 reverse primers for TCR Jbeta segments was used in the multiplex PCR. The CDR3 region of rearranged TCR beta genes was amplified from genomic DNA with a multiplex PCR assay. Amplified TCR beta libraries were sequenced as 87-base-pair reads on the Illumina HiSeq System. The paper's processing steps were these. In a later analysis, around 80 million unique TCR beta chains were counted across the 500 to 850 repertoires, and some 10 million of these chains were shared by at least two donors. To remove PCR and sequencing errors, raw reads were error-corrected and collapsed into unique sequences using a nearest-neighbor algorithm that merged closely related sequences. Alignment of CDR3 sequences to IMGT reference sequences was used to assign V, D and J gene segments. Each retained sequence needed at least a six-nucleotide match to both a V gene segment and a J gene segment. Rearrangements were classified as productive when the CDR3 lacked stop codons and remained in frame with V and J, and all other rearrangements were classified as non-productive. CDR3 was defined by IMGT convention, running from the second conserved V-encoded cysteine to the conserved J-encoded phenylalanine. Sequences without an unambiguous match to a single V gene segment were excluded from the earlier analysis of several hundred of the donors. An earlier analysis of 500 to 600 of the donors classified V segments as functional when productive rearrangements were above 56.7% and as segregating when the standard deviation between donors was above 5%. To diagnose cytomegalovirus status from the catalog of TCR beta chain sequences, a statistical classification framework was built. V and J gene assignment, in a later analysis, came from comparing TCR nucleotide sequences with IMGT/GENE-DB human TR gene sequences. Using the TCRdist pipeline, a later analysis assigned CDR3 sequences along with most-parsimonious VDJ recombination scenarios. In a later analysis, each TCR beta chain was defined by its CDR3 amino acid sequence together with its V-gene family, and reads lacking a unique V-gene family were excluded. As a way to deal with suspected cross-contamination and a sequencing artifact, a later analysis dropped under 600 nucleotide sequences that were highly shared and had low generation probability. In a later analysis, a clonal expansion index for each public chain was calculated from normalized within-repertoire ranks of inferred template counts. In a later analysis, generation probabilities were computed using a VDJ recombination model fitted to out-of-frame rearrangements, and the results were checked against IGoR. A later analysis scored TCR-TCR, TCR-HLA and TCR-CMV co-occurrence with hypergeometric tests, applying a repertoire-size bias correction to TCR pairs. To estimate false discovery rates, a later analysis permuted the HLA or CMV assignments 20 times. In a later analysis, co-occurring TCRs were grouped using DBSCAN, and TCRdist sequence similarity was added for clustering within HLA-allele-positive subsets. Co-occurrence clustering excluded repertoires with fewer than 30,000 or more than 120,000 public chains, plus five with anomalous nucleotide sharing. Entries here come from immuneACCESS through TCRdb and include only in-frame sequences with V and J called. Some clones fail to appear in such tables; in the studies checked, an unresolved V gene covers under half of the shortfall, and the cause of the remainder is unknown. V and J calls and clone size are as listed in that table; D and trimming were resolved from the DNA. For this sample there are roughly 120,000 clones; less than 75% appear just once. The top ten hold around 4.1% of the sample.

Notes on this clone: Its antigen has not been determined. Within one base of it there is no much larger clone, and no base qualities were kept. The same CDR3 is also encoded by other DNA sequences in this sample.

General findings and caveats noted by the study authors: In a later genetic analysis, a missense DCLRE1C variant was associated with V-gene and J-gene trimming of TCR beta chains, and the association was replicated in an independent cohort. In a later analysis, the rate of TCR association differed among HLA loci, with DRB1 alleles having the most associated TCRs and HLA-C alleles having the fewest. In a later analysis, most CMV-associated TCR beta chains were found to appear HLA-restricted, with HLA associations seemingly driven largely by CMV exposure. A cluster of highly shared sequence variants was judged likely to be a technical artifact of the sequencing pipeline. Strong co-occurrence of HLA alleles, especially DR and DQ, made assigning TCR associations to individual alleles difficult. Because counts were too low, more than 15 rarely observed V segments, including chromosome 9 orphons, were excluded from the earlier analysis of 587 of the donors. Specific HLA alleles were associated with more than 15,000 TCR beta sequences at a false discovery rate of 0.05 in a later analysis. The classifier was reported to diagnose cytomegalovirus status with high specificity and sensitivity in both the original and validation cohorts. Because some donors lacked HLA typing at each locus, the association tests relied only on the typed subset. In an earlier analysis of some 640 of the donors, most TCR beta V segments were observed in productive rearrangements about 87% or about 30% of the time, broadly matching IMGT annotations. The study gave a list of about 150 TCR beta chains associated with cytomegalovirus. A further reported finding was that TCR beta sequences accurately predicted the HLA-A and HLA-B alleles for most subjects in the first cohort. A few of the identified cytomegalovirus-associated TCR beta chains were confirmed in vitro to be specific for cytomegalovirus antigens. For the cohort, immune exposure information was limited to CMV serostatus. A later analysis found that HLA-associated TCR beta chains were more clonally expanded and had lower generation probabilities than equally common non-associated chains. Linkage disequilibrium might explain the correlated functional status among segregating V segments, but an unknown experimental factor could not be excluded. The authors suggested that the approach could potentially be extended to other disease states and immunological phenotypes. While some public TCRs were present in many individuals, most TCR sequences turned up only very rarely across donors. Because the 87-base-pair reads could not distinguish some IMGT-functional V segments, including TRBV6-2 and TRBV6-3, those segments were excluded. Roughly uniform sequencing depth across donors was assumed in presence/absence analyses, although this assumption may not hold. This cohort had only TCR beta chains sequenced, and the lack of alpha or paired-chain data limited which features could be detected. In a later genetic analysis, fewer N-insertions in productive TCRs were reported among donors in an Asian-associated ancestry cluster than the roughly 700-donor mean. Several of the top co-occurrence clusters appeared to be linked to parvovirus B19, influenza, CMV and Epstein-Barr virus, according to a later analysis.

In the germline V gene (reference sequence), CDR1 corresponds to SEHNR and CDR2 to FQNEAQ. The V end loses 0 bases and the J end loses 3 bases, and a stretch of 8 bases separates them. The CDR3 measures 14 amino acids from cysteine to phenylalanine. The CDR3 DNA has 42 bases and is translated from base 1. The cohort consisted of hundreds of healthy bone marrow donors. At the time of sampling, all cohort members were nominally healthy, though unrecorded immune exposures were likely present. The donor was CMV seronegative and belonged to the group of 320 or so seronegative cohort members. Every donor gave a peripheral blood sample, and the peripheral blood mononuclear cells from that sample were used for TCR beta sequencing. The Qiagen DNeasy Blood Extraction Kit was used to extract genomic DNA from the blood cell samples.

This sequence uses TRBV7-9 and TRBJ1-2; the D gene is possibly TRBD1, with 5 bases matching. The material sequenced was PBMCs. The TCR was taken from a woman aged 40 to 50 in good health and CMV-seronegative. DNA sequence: TGTGCCAGCAGCTTAGCCGGGGGAGACTATGGCTACACCTTC. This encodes CASSLAGGDYGYTF.